Detailed here is one TCR beta chain. Its antigen is unidentified. As to time point: week 11, during vaccination. One vaccine dose held 300 ug of mutant IDH1 20-mer peptide and came with topical imiquimod. This sample stems from a study of a mutant IDH1 vaccine in newly diagnosed glioma. The protocol was immunoSEQ multiplex PCR, while the TCRdb copy is restricted to in-frame clones and leaves out a portion. The sample lists 45,000 to 65,000 clones; roughly nine tenths were seen once. This CDR3 spans 15 amino acids. V lost 6 bases, J lost 6 bases, and 18 bases lay in between. From germline, CDR1 is MDHEN and CDR2 SYDVKM.

The source of this sequence is a man in his fifties or sixties with glioma. The source material was PBMCs, sampled from a glioma patient whose treatment included an IDH1 peptide vaccine. This chain links TRBV28 with TRBJ2-1, with D perhaps TRBD2 (6 bases). The CDR3 sequence: CASRPPGGKFNEQFF. In nucleotides, the CDR3 is TGTGCCAGCAGACCGCCCGGGGGAAAGTTCAATGAGCAGTTCTTC.